The rows below give T cell receptor beta chains drawn from one sample of a study of a mutant IDH1 vaccine in newly diagnosed glioma. The method was immunoSEQ multiplex PCR; TCRdb's version includes in-frame clones alone and lacks a portion of them. The repertoire holds under 150,000 clones, with around four fifths as singletons. For these TCRs, the target antigens are not known. The sequencing here drew on PBMCs, taken from a glioma patient whose treatment included an IDH1 peptide vaccine. The origin of the receptors is a man aged 40-55 years with glioma. Each CDR3 is given with its conserved first and last residue. D genes are given only for firm matches. A row's size may be missing; if present it is once, few, many or a size class.

TGCGCCAGCAGCCAAGAATCGGGACTAGCGGGGTGGAATGAGCAGTTCTTC | CASSQESGLAGWNEQFF | TRBD2 | TRBJ2-1 | . | TRBV4-1
TGTGCCAGCAGCTTAGGCGGCAGGAGCAATCAGCCCCAGCATTTT | CASSLGGRSNQPQHF | . | TRBJ1-5 | few | TRBV7-8
TGTGCCAGCAGCGAAGGGTTTGGCACTGAAGCTTTCTTT | CASSEGFGTEAFF | . | TRBJ1-1 | many | TRBV4-2
TGTGCCAGCAGCTTGGGCCCACTAGCGCGGAACGAGCAGTACTTC | CASSLGPLARNEQYF | TRBD2 | TRBJ2-7 | once | TRBV5-6
TGTGCCAGCAGCTTAACCCCCTCAGGGGAGACCCAGTACTTC | CASSLTPSGETQYF | . | TRBJ2-5 | . | TRBV11-2
TGTGCCAGCTCACCCCCTTCTCGCAAGAACACTGAAGCTTTCTTT | CASSPPSRKNTEAFF | . | TRBJ1-1 | few | TRBV18
TGTGCCAGCAGCCCCACCCCGGGTTATACGCAGTATTTT | CASSPTPGYTQYF | . | TRBJ2-3 | . | TRBV6-5
TGTGCCAGCAGCGTAGAGACAGGGCCGGGCACTGAAGCTTTCTTT | CASSVETGPGTEAFF | TRBD1 | TRBJ1-1 | . | TRBV9
TGTGCCAGCAGCCAAGAATCGGTGCAGTACTTC | CASSQESVQYF | . | TRBJ2-7 | . | TRBV14
TGTGCCAGCAGCTTAGAGGGGGGCCGGAGAGGGACCCAGTACTTC | CASSLEGGRRGTQYF | . | TRBJ2-5 | . | TRBV13
TGTGCCAGCAGTTTACAGCCTAACTATGGCTACACCTTC | CASSLQPNYGYTF | . | TRBJ1-2 | . | TRBV27
TGCGCCAGCAGCCAAGATCGGGGATCCTACGAGCAGTACTTC | CASSQDRGSYEQYF | . | TRBJ2-7 | . | TRBV4-3
TGTGCCAGCAGAACCGGGACCCAGGGGGAGGCCTACGAGCAGTACTTC | CASRTGTQGEAYEQYF | . | TRBJ2-7 | . | TRBV6-4
TGTGCCAGTAGTATCGGACAGGGTTCCTACGAGCAGTACTTC | CASSIGQGSYEQYF | TRBD1 | TRBJ2-7 | . | TRBV19
TGTGCCAGCAGTTTCGGTTCACCCCTCCACTTT | CASSFGSPLHF | . | TRBJ1-6 | . | TRBV27
TGTGCCAGCAGTACTTGGTCGCAGGGGAACACCGGGGAGCTGTTTTTT | CASSTWSQGNTGELFF | . | TRBJ2-2 | . | TRBV5-4
TGTGCCAGCAGTTACGGAGAAAATCAGCCCCAGCATTTT | CASSYGENQPQHF | . | TRBJ1-5 | . | TRBV6-5
TGTGCCAGCAGCCCCACGACTAGCCAAGAGACCCAGTACTTC | CASSPTTSQETQYF | . | TRBJ2-5 | . | TRBV9
TGTGCCAGCAGCTCGGACAGGTCCTACGAGCAGTACTTC | CASSSDRSYEQYF | TRBD1 | TRBJ2-7 | . | TRBV6-6
TGTGCCAGCAGTTTAAGGCGGCCGGTTAACACCGGGGAGCTGTTTTTT | CASSLRRPVNTGELFF | . | TRBJ2-2 | once | TRBV27
TGTGCCAGCAGTTATTCCGACATCCAAGAGACCCAGTACTTC | CASSYSDIQETQYF | . | TRBJ2-5 | . | TRBV6-6
TGTGCCAGCAGCTTGGGCCGATCCCGAGTCGGGGAGCTGTTTTTT | CASSLGRSRVGELFF | . | TRBJ2-2 | . | TRBV5-6
TGTGCCAGCAGCCCCGTCGAGGGGATAGTCGACTCTGACTATGGCTACACCTTC | CASSPVEGIVDSDYGYTF | . | TRBJ1-2 | . | TRBV5-5
TGTGCCAGCAGCTTGGGGCAGGGGGCGCGGGTGAACACTGAAGCTTTCTTT | CASSLGQGARVNTEAFF | TRBD1 | TRBJ1-1 | . | TRBV5-4
TGTGCCAGCAGCGCGTCAGGGGACACTGAAGCTTTCTTT | CASSASGDTEAFF | . | TRBJ1-1 | . | TRBV11-2
TGTGCCAGCAGCTTGTTCAGGGGAGGGACAGATACGCAGTATTTT | CASSLFRGGTDTQYF | . | TRBJ2-3 | once | TRBV5-8
TGCGCCAGCGGGCCCCCGGTGCCCGGGGAGCTGTTTTTT | CASGPPVPGELFF | . | TRBJ2-2 | . | TRBV10-1
TGTGCCAGCAGCTTCTTTTCAGGGGCTACCAATGAAAAACTGTTTTTT | CASSFFSGATNEKLFF | . | TRBJ1-4 | . | TRBV7-2
TGTGCCAGCAGCTCCGACAGGAATAATGAAAAACTGTTTTTT | CASSSDRNNEKLFF | . | TRBJ1-4 | few | TRBV7-2
TGTGCCAGCAGCCTATGGACCGAACCCTGGCGCGAGCAGTACTTC | CASSLWTEPWREQYF | . | TRBJ2-7 | . | TRBV9
TGTGCCAGTAGTAGCAGCGGGGGCTCCTACGAGCAGTACTTC | CASSSSGGSYEQYF | TRBD2 | TRBJ2-7 | . | TRBV19
TGTGCCAGCAGCTTACGGGGGAACACTGAAGCTTTCTTT | CASSLRGNTEAFF | . | TRBJ1-1 | . | TRBV7-2
TGTGCCAGCAGTTTACCCCACAATGAGCAGTTCTTC | CASSLPHNEQFF | . | TRBJ2-1 | once | TRBV28
TGTGCCAGCAGCCGGACTGAGTATAACTATGGCTACACCTTC | CASSRTEYNYGYTF | . | TRBJ1-2 | . | TRBV7-9
TGTGCCAGCACCGTCGCCCCAGGAGCCGAGCAGTTCTTC | CASTVAPGAEQFF | . | TRBJ2-1 | . | TRBV28
TGTGCCAGCAGTTACTTCCGGAAGACTAACTATGGCTACACCTTC | CASSYFRKTNYGYTF | . | TRBJ1-2 | few | TRBV6-5
TGTGCCAGCAGTGAATCTAGCGGGGGGTACTACAATGAGCAGTTCTTC | CASSESSGGYYNEQFF | TRBD2 | TRBJ2-1 | . | TRBV2
TGTGCCAGCAGTGCCCAGGGGAGCCCAGATACGCAGTATTTT | CASSAQGSPDTQYF | . | TRBJ2-3 | . | TRBV6-4
TGTGCCTGGAGTCCCCTCTGGTCGGGGGGCGAGCAGTACTTC | CAWSPLWSGGEQYF | TRBD2 | TRBJ2-7 | . | TRBV30
TGTGCCTGGAGCGGGGGGAACACTGAAGCTTTCTTT | CAWSGGNTEAFF | . | TRBJ1-1 | . | TRBV30
TGTGCCAGTAGGACAGGAGGGGTGATCACAGATACGCAGTATTTT | CASRTGGVITDTQYF | . | TRBJ2-3 | . | TRBV19
TGTGCCAGCAGTTTTAGCGGGATACCCACAGATACGCAGTATTTT | CASSFSGIPTDTQYF | TRBD2 | TRBJ2-3 | once | TRBV7-9
TGTGCCAGCAGCTTATCCTCCTACGAGCAGTACTTC | CASSLSSYEQYF | . | TRBJ2-7 | . | TRBV5-5
TGCGCCAGCAGCGAGACGGTTAATCAGCCCCAGCATTTT | CASSETVNQPQHF | . | TRBJ1-5 | few | TRBV5-1
TGTGCCAGCAGCCATCCGAGGGGGGATGGCTATGGCTACACCTTC | CASSHPRGDGYGYTF | . | TRBJ1-2 | . | TRBV5-4
TGTGCCAGCAGCTTGGCACTAGCGGGAGGACAAGAGACCCAGTACTTC | CASSLALAGGQETQYF | TRBD2 | TRBJ2-5 | . | TRBV5-4
TGCGCCAGCAGCCAGGACCGGGGCTGGCCCCAGCATTTT | CASSQDRGWPQHF | . | TRBJ1-5 | . | TRBV7-9
TGTGCCAGCTCACCAGGGGGCTCCTATAATTCACCCCTCCACTTT | CASSPGGSYNSPLHF | . | TRBJ1-6 | . | TRBV18
TGTGCCAGCAGTGACCCCTACCTCTCTAATGAAAAACTGTTTTTT | CASSDPYLSNEKLFF | . | TRBJ1-4 | once | TRBV25-1
TGTGCCAGCGCAGGCCTAGTGACTAATGAAAAACTGTTTTTT | CASAGLVTNEKLFF | . | TRBJ1-4 | . | TRBV9
TGTGCCAGCAGTGACAGGGATAATTCACCCCTCCACTTT | CASSDRDNSPLHF | . | TRBJ1-6 | few | TRBV6-1
TGTGCCAGCAGTTACTCGACTTACAATGAGCAGTTCTTC | CASSYSTYNEQFF | . | TRBJ2-1 | . | TRBV6-6
TGTGCCTGGAGTGTACCGGGGGGCGGGAATCAGCCCCAGCATTTT | CAWSVPGGGNQPQHF | . | TRBJ1-5 | few | TRBV30